This TCR beta chain originates from a study of vaccination and CD4 T cells after COVID-19. Treatment indicated: approximately 10-day PBMC culture with coronavirus spike peptide pools or control peptides (ViraFEST assay). CD4+ T cells that had been cultured provided DNA sequenced with the Oncomine TCR Beta short-read assay. Using its own MiXCR run on the PCR reads, TCRdb lists one record per CDR3 protein. The sample records a few thousand distinct CDR3 sequences, roughly 35% being singletons. This clonotype was detected a few times. Antigen: not known. The germline CDR1 and CDR2 sequences are SGHTA and FQGNSA. V was cut by 5 bases and J by 3 bases, with 13 bases left in between. This CDR3 has 14 amino acids.

V usage is TRBV7-2 and J usage is TRBJ1-2; D is possibly TRBD1 (5 bases). The TCR sequence derives from a human donor who had recovered from COVID-19. The sequenced material came from CD4+ T cells from blood, cultured in vitro. CDR3 DNA: TGTGCCAGCAGCCTTGACAGATCTTACTATGGCTACACCTTC. Translated, it gives CASSLDRSYYGYTF.